The clone carrying this T cell receptor (beta chain) was seen repeatedly, ten times or more. Its specificity is unknown. Germline-derived CDR1 and CDR2 are SGHNT and YYREEE (reference sequence). This CDR3 comprises 17 residues. The junction had 8 bases not matched to a gene; V was cut back by 3 bases and J by 2 bases. This entry comes from a study of CD8+CD57+ T cells in acquired aplastic anemia. For the study at large: Sorted CD4+ and CD8+ cells yielded around 3.2 ug of DNA on average. On average, healthy donors gave about 10.8 million reads for CD4+ cells.

Whole-study results and caveats: Sharing between patients and controls was observed for twenty-nine CD8+ CDR3 sequences.

CDR3 and TCR beta VDJ profiling relied on genomic DNA as the template. MiXCR, run by TCRdb on the reads, gives a single entry per CDR3 protein. The sample contains some 150,000 distinct CDR3 sequences, 41% of which appear only once. V is TRBV5-4 and J is TRBJ1-3; 10 nucleotides agree with TRBD1. What was sequenced was sorted CD4+, CD8+, or CD8+CD57+ T cells (not recorded which) from PBMCs. This sequence originates from a human donor in good health, serving as a control. CDR3 DNA sequence: TGTGCCAGCAGCTGGGGCTGGGGACAGGGGACTGGAAACACCATATATTTT. Translating it yields CASSWGWGQGTGNTIYF.